This passage covers 8 T cell receptor beta chains from one sample sequenced in a study of OX40 agonist ivuxolimab in advanced cancers. TCRdb's table, derived via immunoSEQ multiplex PCR, lists solely in-frame clones and lacks some. The data hold some 60,000 clones, with about nine tenths observed a single time. The source was CD4+ or CD8+ T cells sorted from blood, collected in a trial of the OX40 agonist ivuxolimab. These TCRs come from an adult with an advanced solid tumor such as melanoma, head and neck, liver or kidney cancer.

This chain connects TRBV25-1 to TRBJ2-7, with 8 bases fitting TRBD2. Losses at the gene ends were 1 base for V and 7 bases for J; bases not matched to a gene: 12. The CDR3 sequence is 16 residues long. Germline-derived CDR1 and CDR2 are MGHDK and SYGVNS. CDR3 sequence: CASSEFELAAVEEQYF. The CDR3 DNA follows: TGTGCCAGCAGTGAATTTGAACTAGCGGCGGTTGAGGAGCAGTACTTC.

This chain uses TRBV5-4 with TRBJ1-2; possible D gene TRBD1, 6 bases. Germline-derived CDR1 and CDR2 are SGHNT and YYREEE (reference sequence). Trimming took off 0 bases at V and 6 bases at J, with 12 bases between the two ends. This CDR3 contains 14 residues. CDR3 protein: CASSLGGPSDGYTF. The CDR3 DNA follows: TGTGCCAGCAGCTTGGGGGGGCCTTCTGATGGCTACACCTTC.

The J gene is TRBJ2-3, the V gene TRBV5-4; 7 nucleotides line up with TRBD2. The germline gives CDR1 SGHNT, CDR2 YYREEE (reference sequence). CDR3 length equals 16 residues. J gave up 6 bases and V 2 bases, and 12 bases lay outside the gene matches. This CDR3 is CASSFGSAGVGDTQYF. The DNA of the CDR3 is TGTGCCAGCAGCTTCGGGAGCGCGGGGGTCGGGGATACGCAGTATTTT.

The chain joins TRBV4-3 to TRBJ2-1; TRBD2 might be the D (5 bases). The CDR3 extends over 16 amino acids. Per germline, CDR1 LGHNA and CDR2 YSLEER. Trimming took 0 bases from V and 3 from J, leaving 12 bases between them. DNA for the CDR3: TGCGCCAGCAGCCAAGATTCGAGGGTCAGCTACAATGAGCAGTTCTTC. Protein: CASSQDSRVSYNEQFF.

The genes are TRBV7-9 and TRBJ2-7; TRBD2 agrees at 12 bases. In germline, CDR1 is SEHNR, CDR2 FQNEAQ (reference sequence). Germline trimming cut 8 bases from V and 1 base from J; bases unmatched to any gene: 6. The CDR3 totals 15 residues. CDR3 bases: TGTGCCAGCGGCCTACTAGCGGGGGGATCCTACGAGCAGTACTTC. It yields the protein CASGLLAGGSYEQYF.

The rearrangement uses TRBV4-3 and TRBJ1-1, with 8 bases identical to TRBD1. The CDR3 runs to 14 residues. Germline V gene lookup returns CDR1 LGHNA and CDR2 YSLEER. The V and J ends lost 0 bases and 4 bases, in that order; junction bases with no gene match: 1. CDR3 residues: CASSQETGATEAFF. For the CDR3, the DNA is TGCGCCAGCAGCCAAGAGACAGGGGCCACTGAAGCTTTCTTT.

This clone was found once. CDR3 region: CASSLDANEQFF. For the CDR3, the DNA is TGTGCCAGCAGCTTAGACGCTAATGAGCAGTTCTTC. The gene calls are TRBV13 and TRBJ2-1; D is unclear. The CDR3 has 12 amino acids. V was pared by 1 base and J by 7 bases, with 5 bases between. CDR1 is PRHDT and CDR2 is FYEKMQ in the germline V gene (reference sequence).

This chain connects TRBV25-1 to TRBJ2-7, with 9 bases fitting TRBD1. With V trimmed by 6 bases and J by 1 base, 7 bases remained unmatched. There are 15 residues in the CDR3. Germline CDR1 is MGHDK and CDR2 is SYGVNS. CDR3 loop: CASSYGQGTSYEQYF. In DNA, the CDR3 is TGTGCCAGCAGCTACGGACAGGGGACGTCCTACGAGCAGTACTTC.